This T cell receptor (beta chain) is drawn from a study of identical twins. Trimming at V came to 6 bases and at J to 3 bases, leaving 5 bases not matched to a gene. Looked up from germline, CDR1 is SQVTM and CDR2 is ANQGSEA. CDR3 size: 14 residues. A single record per CDR3 protein comes from TCRdb applying MiXCR to the 5' RACE reads. The sample has 600,000 to 700,000 distinct CDR3 sequences, roughly 20% seen once; the top ten hold approximately 4.5%. This same sample was also part of a study on T cells expressing NK-cell markers. In that study: In the group of eight sequenced donors, seven were HCMV-seropositive and one was seronegative.

This sequence was found in a woman between 18 and 29 years old in good health. V and J are TRBV29-1 and TRBJ2-1; 10 bases line up with TRBD2. Sequenced: PBMCs. The CDR3 DNA sequence: TGCAGCGTCCGCGGACTAGCGGTCTACAATGAGCAGTTCTTC. Amino acids: CSVRGLAVYNEQFF.